The 9 T cell receptor beta chains below all came from one sample that was sequenced in a study of early T cells in non-severe SARS-CoV-2 infection. TCRdb reanalysed the 5' RACE reads using MiXCR and keeps one entry per CDR3 protein. Found here are 62,000 or so distinct CDR3 sequences, 8% to 10% of them singletons; the top ten hold over 1%. Source material: whole blood. The origin of the receptors is an adult who was a healthcare worker with PCR-confirmed SARS-CoV-2 infection or an uninfected control (not recorded which).

The V and J genes are TRBV29-1 and TRBJ1-1; D gene unclear. With 6 bases removed from V and 0 bases from J, the gap between germline ends came to 11 bases. The CDR3 consists of 13 residues. Germline CDR1 is SQVTM and CDR2 is ANQGSEA. The CDR3 here is CSVRRVLNTEAFF. The CDR3 DNA reads TGCAGCGTAAGAAGGGTGTTGAACACTGAAGCTTTCTTT.

The V and J genes are TRBV20-1 and TRBJ1-5, with a possible D match to TRBD1 (6 bases). From germline, CDR1 is DFQATT and CDR2 SNEGSKA (reference sequence). Trimming took 1 base from V and 3 from J, leaving 10 bases between them. This CDR3 region has 14 residues. The CDR3 protein is CSARGGQINQPQHF. The CDR3 DNA sequence: TGCAGTGCTAGAGGGGGACAAATCAATCAGCCCCAGCATTTT.

The rearrangement uses TRBV5-6 and TRBJ2-7; 9 bases are shared with TRBD1. In germline, CDR1 is SGHDT, CDR2 YYEEEE. J was trimmed by 2 bases and V by 6 bases; bases with no gene match: 9. This CDR3 comprises 15 residues. The DNA for the CDR3 is TGTGCCAGCAACTCAAGGGGACAGGGAACCTACGAGCAGTACGTC. Its protein product is CASNSRGQGTYEQYV.

This clonotype was seen many times. The J gene is TRBJ2-3, the V gene TRBV7-6; TRBD2 matches at 9 bases. Germline lookup yields CDR1 SGHVS and CDR2 FNYEAQ. The CDR3 totals 15 residues. Trimming at V came to 1 base and at J to 4 bases, leaving 3 bases not matched to a gene. Here the CDR3 DNA reads TGTGCCAGCAGCTTAGTAGCGGGGGCCTCAGATACGCAGTATTTT. Translated: CASSLVAGASDTQYF.

This clonotype was observed a few times. The chain employs TRBV7-9 and TRBJ2-5; 9 bases map to TRBD1. Germline loops: CDR1 SEHNR, CDR2 FQNEAQ (reference sequence). Losses at the gene ends were 5 bases for V and 2 bases for J; bases not matched to a gene: 9. The CDR3 runs 16 residues. The CDR3 DNA follows: TGTGCCAGCAGCAAACCCGGGACAGGGAAACAAGAGACCCAGTACTTC. Amino acid sequence: CASSKPGTGKQETQYF.

The chain uses TRBV12-3 or TRBV12-4 and TRBJ1-5; D gene unclear. Trimming removed 3 bases from V and 7 bases from J, with 7 bases in between. This CDR3 is 12 amino acids long. The CDR3 DNA reads TGTGCCAGCAGTTTCTCACGGCAGCCCCAGCATTTT. Translated, it gives CASSFSRQPQHF.

This chain uses TRBV27 with TRBJ1-5; TRBD1 agrees at 7 bases. This CDR3 region has 16 residues. Germline V gene sequence: CDR1 MNHEY, CDR2 SMNVEV (reference sequence). The V gene end was trimmed by 6 bases and the J gene end by 1 base; junction bases not matched to a gene: 9. DNA for the CDR3: TGTGCCAGCAGAGCAACAGGGGCGGGGAGCAATCAGCCCCAGCATTTT. Protein sequence: CASRATGAGSNQPQHF.

Only a few counts were recorded for this clonotype. The CDR3 bases are TGCAGTGCTAGAGTGTCTAGCGGGGCAGATACGCAGTATTTT. This codes for CSARVSSGADTQYF. V gene TRBV20-1 combines with J gene TRBJ2-3, with 9 bases aligning to TRBD2. The length of the CDR3 is 14 residues. With 1 base clipped from V and 4 bases from J, the junction kept 3 bases outside the gene matches. The V gene's germline CDR1 is DFQATT and CDR2 SNEGSKA (reference sequence).

The sample holds a few counts of this clonotype. The gene calls are TRBV6-2 or TRBV6-3 and TRBJ2-1; D remains unclear. The CDR3 is made up of 13 amino acids. V was pared by 6 bases and J by 8 bases, with 14 bases between. CDR1 is MNHEY, CDR2 SVGEGT, per germline. The CDR3 loop reads CASSPLPLDEQFF. CDR3 DNA: TGTGCCAGCAGCCCCCTACCTTTGGATGAGCAGTTCTTC.